This T cell receptor (beta chain) was retrieved from a study of blood T cell repertoires in COVID-19. As for the study in general: There were acute and convalescent COVID-19 samples, and they came from the United States, Italy and Spain. The analysed material was cDNA or gDNA that came from T cells, B-cell-depleted T cells, or PBMCs.

As originally analysed: Amplification from reference gene primers served as the basis for estimated nucleated cell counts. Libraries were prepared by immunoSEQ multiplex PCR; TCRdb keeps only in-frame clonotypes and omits some of them. That table furnishes V, J and clone size, whereas the DNA furnished D and trimming. The data contain 200,000 to 300,000 clones, about four fifths of them singletons. The CDR3 consists of 17 residues. The germline CDR1 and CDR2 sequences are LNHDA and SQIVND (reference sequence). Deletions cut 4 bases from V and 1 base from J, with 14 bases between. The source of this sequence is a man younger than 45 who had recovered from COVID-19. The sequenced sample was peripheral blood. The V gene is TRBV19, the J gene TRBJ2-6, with D perhaps TRBD2 (6 bases). The CDR3 sequence is CASSRGVVPSGANVLTF. The CDR3 coding sequence is TGTGCCAGTAGTAGGGGGGTCGTTCCTTCTGGGGCCAACGTCCTGACTTTC.